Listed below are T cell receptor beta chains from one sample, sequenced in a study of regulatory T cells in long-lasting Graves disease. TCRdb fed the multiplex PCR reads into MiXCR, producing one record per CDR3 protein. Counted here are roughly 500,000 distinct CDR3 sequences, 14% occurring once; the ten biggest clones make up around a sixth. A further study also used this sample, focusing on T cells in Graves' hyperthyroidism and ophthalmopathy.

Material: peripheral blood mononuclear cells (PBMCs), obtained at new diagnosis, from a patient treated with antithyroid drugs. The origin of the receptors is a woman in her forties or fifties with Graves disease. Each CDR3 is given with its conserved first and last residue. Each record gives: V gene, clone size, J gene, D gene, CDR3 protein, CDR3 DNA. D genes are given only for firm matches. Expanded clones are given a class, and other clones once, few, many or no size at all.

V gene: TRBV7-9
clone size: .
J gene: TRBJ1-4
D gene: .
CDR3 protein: CASSPQTTDGEKLFF
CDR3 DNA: TGTGCCAGCAGCCCCCAGACGACAGATGGTGAAAAACTGTTTTTT

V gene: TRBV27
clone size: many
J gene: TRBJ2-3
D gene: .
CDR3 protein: CASSWASAADTQYF
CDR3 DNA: TGTGCCAGCAGTTGGGCTAGCGCGGCAGATACGCAGTATTTT

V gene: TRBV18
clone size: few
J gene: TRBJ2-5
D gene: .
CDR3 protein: CASSPEPGRRETQYF
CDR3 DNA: TGTGCCAGCTCACCAGAGCCAGGGCGGCGAGAGACCCAGTACTTC

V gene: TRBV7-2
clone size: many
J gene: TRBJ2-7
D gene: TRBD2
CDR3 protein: CASTPAAGAIYEQYF
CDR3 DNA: TGTGCCAGCACCCCGGCAGCGGGAGCGATATACGAGCAGTACTTC

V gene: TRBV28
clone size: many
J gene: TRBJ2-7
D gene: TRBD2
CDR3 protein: CASSFSSGSSYEQYF
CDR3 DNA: TGTGCCAGCAGTTTTAGTAGCGGGAGCTCCTACGAGCAGTACTTC

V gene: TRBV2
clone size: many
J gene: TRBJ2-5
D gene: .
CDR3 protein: CASISDWGETQYF
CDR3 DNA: TGTGCCAGCATCTCGGACTGGGGTGAGACCCAGTACTTC

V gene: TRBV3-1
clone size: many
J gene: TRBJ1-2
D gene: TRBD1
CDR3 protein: CASSQDRSVYGYTF
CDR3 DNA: TGTGCCAGCAGCCAGGACAGGTCCGTGTATGGCTACACCTTC

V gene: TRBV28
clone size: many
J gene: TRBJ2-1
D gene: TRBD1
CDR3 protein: CASSKTGGNEQFF
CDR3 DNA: TGTGCCAGCAGCAAGACAGGGGGCAATGAGCAGTTCTTC

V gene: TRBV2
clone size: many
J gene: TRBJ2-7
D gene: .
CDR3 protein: CASSEHSSEQYF
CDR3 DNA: TGTGCCAGCAGTGAGCACAGTTCCGAGCAGTACTTC

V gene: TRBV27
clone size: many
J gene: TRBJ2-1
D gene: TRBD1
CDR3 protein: CASSFSGTGGNEQFF
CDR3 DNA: TGTGCCAGCAGTTTCTCAGGGACAGGGGGCAATGAGCAGTTCTTC

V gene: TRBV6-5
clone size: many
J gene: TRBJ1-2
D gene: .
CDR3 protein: CASSYSKAQAGGYTF
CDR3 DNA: TGTGCCAGCAGTTACTCGAAGGCGCAGGCCGGTGGCTACACCTTC

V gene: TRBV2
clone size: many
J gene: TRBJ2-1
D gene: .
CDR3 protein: CASSGGRDEQFF
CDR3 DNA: TGTGCCAGCAGTGGTGGGCGCGATGAGCAGTTCTTC

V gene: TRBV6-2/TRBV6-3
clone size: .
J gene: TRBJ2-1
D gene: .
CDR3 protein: CASSEEGWSSYNEQFF
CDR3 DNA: TGTGCCAGCAGTGAAGAGGGCTGGAGCTCCTACAATGAGCAGTTCTTC

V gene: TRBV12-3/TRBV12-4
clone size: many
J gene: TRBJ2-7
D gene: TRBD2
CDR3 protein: CASSLGRYLAGKTYEQYF
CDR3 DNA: TGTGCCAGCAGCCTCGGACGGTACCTAGCGGGCAAAACCTACGAGCAGTACTTC

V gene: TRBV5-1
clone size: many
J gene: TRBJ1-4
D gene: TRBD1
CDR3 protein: CASSPGTGAGNEKLFF
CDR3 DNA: TGCGCCAGCAGCCCAGGGACAGGGGCAGGAAATGAAAAACTGTTTTTT

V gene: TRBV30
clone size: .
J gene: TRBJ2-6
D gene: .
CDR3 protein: CAWSLEALGSSGANVLTF
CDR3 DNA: TGTGCCTGGAGTTTGGAAGCTCTGGGGAGCTCTGGGGCCAACGTCCTGACTTTC

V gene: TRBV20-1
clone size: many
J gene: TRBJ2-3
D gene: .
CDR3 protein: CSARPRLPTDTQYF
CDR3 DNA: TGCAGTGCTAGGCCGCGGCTGCCCACAGATACGCAGTATTTT

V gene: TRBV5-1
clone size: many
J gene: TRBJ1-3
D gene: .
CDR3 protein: CASSDGTAGNTIYF
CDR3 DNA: TGCGCCAGCAGCGACGGGACGGCCGGAAACACCATATATTTT

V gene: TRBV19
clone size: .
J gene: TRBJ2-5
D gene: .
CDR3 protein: CASSIRGGTAPGTQYF
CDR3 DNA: TGTGCCAGTAGTATAAGGGGGGGGACGGCCCCGGGGACCCAGTACTTC

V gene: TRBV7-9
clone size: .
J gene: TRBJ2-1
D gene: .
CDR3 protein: CASSLAREYYNEQFF
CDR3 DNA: TGTGCCAGCAGCTTGGCCCGGGAGTACTACAATGAGCAGTTCTTC

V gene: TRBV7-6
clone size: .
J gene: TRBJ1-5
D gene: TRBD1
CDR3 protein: CASSLCHRGPIKPQHF
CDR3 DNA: TGTGCCAGCAGCTTATGTCACAGGGGGCCCATAAAGCCCCAGCATTTT

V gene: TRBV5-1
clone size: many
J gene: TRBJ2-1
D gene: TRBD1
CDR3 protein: CASRRDRKGDEQFF
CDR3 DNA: TGCGCCAGCAGACGGGACAGGAAAGGGGATGAGCAGTTCTTC

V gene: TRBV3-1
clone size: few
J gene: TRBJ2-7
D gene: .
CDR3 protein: CASSQGLAQGLRGSYEQYF
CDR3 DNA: TGTGCCAGCAGCCAAGGATTGGCACAGGGCTTGCGAGGGTCCTACGAGCAGTACTTC

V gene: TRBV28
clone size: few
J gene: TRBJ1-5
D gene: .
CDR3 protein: CASSPRGTANQPQHF
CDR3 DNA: TGTGCCAGCAGTCCGCGGGGGACGGCCAATCAGCCCCAGCATTTT

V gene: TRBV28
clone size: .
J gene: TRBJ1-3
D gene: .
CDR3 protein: CASSSPASILNTIYF
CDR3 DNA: TGTGCCAGCAGTTCCCCCGCGTCCATACTGAACACCATATATTTT

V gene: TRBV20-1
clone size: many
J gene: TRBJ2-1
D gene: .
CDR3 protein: CSALWRTTYNEQFF
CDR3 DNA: TGCAGTGCCCTTTGGAGGACGACCTACAATGAGCAGTTCTTC

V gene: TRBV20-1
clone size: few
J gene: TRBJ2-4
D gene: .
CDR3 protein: CSARERIKPLAKNIQYF
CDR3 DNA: TGCAGTGCTAGGGAGCGGATTAAACCTCTAGCCAAAAACATTCAGTACTTC

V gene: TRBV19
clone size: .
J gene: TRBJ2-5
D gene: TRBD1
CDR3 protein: CASSIGQGATYQETQYF
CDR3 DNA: TGTGCCAGTAGTATAGGACAGGGGGCTACGTACCAAGAGACCCAGTACTTC

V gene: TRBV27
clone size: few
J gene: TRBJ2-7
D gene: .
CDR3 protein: CASSILFSSYEQYF
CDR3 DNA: TGTGCCAGCAGTATTCTATTCAGCTCCTACGAGCAGTACTTC

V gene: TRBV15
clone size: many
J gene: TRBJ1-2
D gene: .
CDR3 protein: CATSRDRGVNYGYTF
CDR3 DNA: TGTGCCACCAGCAGAGATCGCGGCGTGAACTATGGCTACACCTTC

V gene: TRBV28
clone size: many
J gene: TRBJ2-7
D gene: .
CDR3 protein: CASSRVRAASYEQYF
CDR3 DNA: TGTGCCAGCAGTAGGGTCAGGGCCGCCTCCTACGAGCAGTACTTC

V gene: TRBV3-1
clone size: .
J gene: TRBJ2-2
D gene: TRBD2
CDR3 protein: CASSQDLGLAGTGELFF
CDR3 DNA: TGTGCCAGCAGCCAAGATCTGGGACTAGCGGGGACCGGGGAGCTGTTTTTT

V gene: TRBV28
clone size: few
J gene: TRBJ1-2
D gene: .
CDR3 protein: CASSLGGVGPKANYGYTF
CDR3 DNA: TGTGCCAGCAGTTTGGGGGGTGTTGGGCCCAAAGCTAACTATGGCTACACCTTC

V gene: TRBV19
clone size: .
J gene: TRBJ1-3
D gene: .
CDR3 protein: CASSLGFVSSGNTIYF
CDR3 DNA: TGTGCCAGTAGTCTCGGTTTCGTAAGCTCTGGAAACACCATATATTTT

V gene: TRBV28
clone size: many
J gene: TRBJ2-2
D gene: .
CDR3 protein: CASNTGLRTRTGELFF
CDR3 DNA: TGTGCCAGCAACACAGGGTTGAGGACCCGAACCGGGGAGCTGTTTTTT

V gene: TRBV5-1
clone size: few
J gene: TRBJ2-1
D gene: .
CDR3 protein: CASSTYRDLGNEQFF
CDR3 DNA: TGCGCCAGCAGCACTTACCGGGACCTTGGCAATGAGCAGTTCTTC

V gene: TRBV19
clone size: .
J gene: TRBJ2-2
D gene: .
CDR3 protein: CASSKMTETTGELFF
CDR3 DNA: TGTGCCAGTAGTAAGATGACAGAGACCACCGGGGAGCTGTTTTTT

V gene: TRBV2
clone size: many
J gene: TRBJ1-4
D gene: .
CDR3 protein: CASSVGRTSWGEKLFF
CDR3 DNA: TGTGCCAGCAGTGTCGGTAGGACCAGTTGGGGTGAAAAACTGTTTTTT

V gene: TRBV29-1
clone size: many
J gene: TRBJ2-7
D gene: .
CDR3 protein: CSVESIGRYSYEQYF
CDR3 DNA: TGCAGCGTTGAAAGTATCGGCAGGTACTCCTACGAGCAGTACTTC

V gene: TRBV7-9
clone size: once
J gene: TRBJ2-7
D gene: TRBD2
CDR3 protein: CASSLTSRPSGRFYEQYF
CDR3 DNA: TGTGCCAGCAGCTTAACCTCCCGGCCTAGCGGGAGGTTCTACGAGCAGTACTTC

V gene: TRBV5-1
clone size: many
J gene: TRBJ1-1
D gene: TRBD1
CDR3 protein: CASSPQGQSNTEAFF
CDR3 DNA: TGCGCCAGCAGCCCCCAGGGACAGTCGAACACTGAAGCTTTCTTT

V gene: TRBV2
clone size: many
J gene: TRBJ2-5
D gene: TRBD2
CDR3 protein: CASSASGQQETQYF
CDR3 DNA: TGTGCCAGCAGCGCTAGCGGCCAACAAGAGACCCAGTACTTC

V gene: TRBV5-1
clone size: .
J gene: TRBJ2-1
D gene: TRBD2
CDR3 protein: CASSFAQESGYSGRDDEQFF
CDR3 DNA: TGCGCCAGCAGCTTTGCTCAGGAGTCGGGTTATAGCGGGAGGGACGATGAGCAGTTCTTC

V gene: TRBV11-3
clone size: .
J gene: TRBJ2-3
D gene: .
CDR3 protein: CASSLDSTTDTQYF
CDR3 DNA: TGTGCCAGCAGCTTAGATTCCACCACAGATACGCAGTATTTT

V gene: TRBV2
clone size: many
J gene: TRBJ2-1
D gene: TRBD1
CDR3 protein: CATSPGQGNNEQFF
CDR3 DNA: TGTGCCACCTCCCCAGGACAGGGAAACAATGAGCAGTTCTTC

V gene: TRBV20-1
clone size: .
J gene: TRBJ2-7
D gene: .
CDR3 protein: CSAREGSGEQYF
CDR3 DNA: TGCAGTGCTAGAGAAGGTAGCGGCGAGCAGTACTTC

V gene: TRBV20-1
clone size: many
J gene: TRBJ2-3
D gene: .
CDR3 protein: CSARAGPSTDTQYF
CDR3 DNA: TGCAGTGCTAGAGCCGGTCCTAGCACAGATACGCAGTATTTT

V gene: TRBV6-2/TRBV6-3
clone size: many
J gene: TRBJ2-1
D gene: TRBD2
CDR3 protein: CASSEVGTSINEQFF
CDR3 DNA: TGTGCCAGCAGTGAAGTAGGGACTAGTATAAATGAGCAGTTCTTC